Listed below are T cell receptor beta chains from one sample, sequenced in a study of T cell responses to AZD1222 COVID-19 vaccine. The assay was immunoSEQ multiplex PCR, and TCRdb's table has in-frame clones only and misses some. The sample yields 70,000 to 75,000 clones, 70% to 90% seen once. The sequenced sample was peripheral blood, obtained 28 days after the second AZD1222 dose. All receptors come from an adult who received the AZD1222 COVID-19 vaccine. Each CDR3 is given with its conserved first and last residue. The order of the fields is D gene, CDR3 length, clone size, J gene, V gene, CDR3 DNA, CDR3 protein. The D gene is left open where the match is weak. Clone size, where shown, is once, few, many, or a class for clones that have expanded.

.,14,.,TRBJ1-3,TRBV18,TGTGCCAGCTCCCTTACTGGGACCCGGAACACCATATATTTT,CASSLTGTRNTIYF
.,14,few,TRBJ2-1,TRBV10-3,TGTGCCACCCGGGCGGACAGTTCCTACAATGAGCAGTTCTTC,CATRADSSYNEQFF
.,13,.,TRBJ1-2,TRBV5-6,TGTGCCAGCAGCTTGGCACGTAACTATGGCTACACCTTC,CASSLARNYGYTF
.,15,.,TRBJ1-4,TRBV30,TGTGCCTGTCAGGAGGGAGTCTCAACTAATGAAAAACTGTTTTTT,CACQEGVSTNEKLFF
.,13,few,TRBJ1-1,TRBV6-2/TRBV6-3,TGTGCCAGCAGTTACTTGCGGAACACTGAAGCTTTCTTT,CASSYLRNTEAFF
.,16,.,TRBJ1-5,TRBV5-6,TGTGCCAGCAGCGCTGGGTGGGGGTCGAGCAATCAGCCCCAGCATTTT,CASSAGWGSSNQPQHF
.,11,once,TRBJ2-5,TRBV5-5,TGTGCCAGCAGCTTGACCGAGACCCAGTACTTC,CASSLTETQYF
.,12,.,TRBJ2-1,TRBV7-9,TGTGCCAGCAGCTTATCAGCCGCGGGGCAGTTCTTC,CASSLSAAGQFF
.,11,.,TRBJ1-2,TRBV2,TGTGCCAGGGGGATGGGGCAAGGCTACACCTTC,CARGMGQGYTF
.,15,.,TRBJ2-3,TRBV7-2,TGTGCCAGCAGCTTAATGGGGGACCAGGCAGATACGCAGTATTTT,CASSLMGDQADTQYF
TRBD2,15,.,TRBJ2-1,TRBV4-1,TGCGCCAGCAGCTATATAGCGGGAGCTAGGGATGAGCAGTTCTTC,CASSYIAGARDEQFF
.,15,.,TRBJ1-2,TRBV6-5,TGTGCCAGCAGTTACTCGGGCAGCCCTAACTATGGCTACACCTTC,CASSYSGSPNYGYTF
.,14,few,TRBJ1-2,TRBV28,TGTGCCAGCAGTTTAGGCGCCAGGACGTGGGGCTACACCTTC,CASSLGARTWGYTF
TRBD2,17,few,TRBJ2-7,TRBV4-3,TGCGCCAGCAGCCAAGGAGAGACTAGCGATAAGTCCTACGAGCAGTACTTC,CASSQGETSDKSYEQYF
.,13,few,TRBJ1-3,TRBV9,TGTGCCAGCAGCCCTACCCCCCGGACTCAAGAACAGTTT,CASSPTPRTQEQF
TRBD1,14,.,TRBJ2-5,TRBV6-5,TGTGCCAGCAGCCCGACAGGGATCGGGGAGACCCAGTACTTC,CASSPTGIGETQYF
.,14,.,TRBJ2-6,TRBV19,TGTGCCAGTAAGGAGAATCGGGGGGCCAACGTCCTGACTTTC,CASKENRGANVLTF
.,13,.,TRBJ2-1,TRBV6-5,TGTGCCAGCAGTAACGCCGACTACAATGAGCAGTTCTTC,CASSNADYNEQFF
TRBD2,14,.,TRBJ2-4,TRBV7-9,TGTGCCAGCAGCCAGACTAGCGGGAGCAACATTCAGTACTTC,CASSQTSGSNIQYF
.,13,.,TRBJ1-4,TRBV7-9,TGTGCCAGCAGTATCAGGGGTCGGGAAAAACTGTTTTTT,CASSIRGREKLFF
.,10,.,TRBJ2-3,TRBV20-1,TGCAGCAGTTTCACAGATACGCAGTATTTT,CSSFTDTQYF
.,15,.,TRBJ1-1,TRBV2,TGTGCCAGCAGTGTTAGTCGGGCCTACGCGGCTGAAGCTTTCTTT,CASSVSRAYAAEAFF
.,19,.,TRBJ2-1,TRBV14,TGTGCCAGCAGCCCCCTACAGGGCCTAGCGGAATACTCCTACAATGAGCAGTTCTTC,CASSPLQGLAEYSYNEQFF
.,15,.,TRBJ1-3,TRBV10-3,TGTGCCATCAGTGAGAGAGGGTTCTCTGGAAACACCATATATTTT,CAISERGFSGNTIYF
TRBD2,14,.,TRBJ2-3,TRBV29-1,TGCAGCGATCTGAGCGGGAGAGCCACAGATACGCAGTATTTT,CSDLSGRATDTQYF
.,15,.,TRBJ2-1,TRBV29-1,TGCAGCGTTGGCAAAGGGTCTAAATTAGGGGGGGAGCAGTTCTTC,CSVGKGSKLGGEQFF
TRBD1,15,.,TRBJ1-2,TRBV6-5,TGTGCCAGCAGTTACTCGACAGGGGGCGCCTGGGGCTACACCTTC,CASSYSTGGAWGYTF
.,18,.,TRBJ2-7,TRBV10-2,TGCGCCAGCTCAGCAAGGAACAGGGCAAATGCCCTCTTCTACGAGCAGTACTTC,CASSARNRANALFYEQYF
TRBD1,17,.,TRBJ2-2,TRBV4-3,TGCGCCAGCAGCCCGGGACAGGGGAACGCGAACACCGGGGAGCTGTTTTTT,CASSPGQGNANTGELFF
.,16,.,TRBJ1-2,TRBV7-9,TGTGCCAGCAGCTTATCGGACCGAATCTCTAACTATGGCTACACCTTC,CASSLSDRISNYGYTF
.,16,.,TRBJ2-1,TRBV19,TGTGCCAGTAGTACTAGACTACGTAGCTCCTACAATGAGCAGTTCTTC,CASSTRLRSSYNEQFF
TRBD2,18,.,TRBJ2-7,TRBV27,TGTGCCAGCAGTTTAGGGGCTAGCGGGAGGGCCCTCTTCTACGAGCAGTACTTC,CASSLGASGRALFYEQYF
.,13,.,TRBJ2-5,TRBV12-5,TGTGCTAGTGTGGGTTGGGCGCGGGAGACCCAGTACTTC,CASVGWARETQYF
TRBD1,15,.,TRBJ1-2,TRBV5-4,TGTGCCAGCAGCTCCGGACAGGGGGACGTCTATGGCTACACCTTC,CASSSGQGDVYGYTF
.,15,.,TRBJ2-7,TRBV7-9,TGTGCCAGCAGCCCCCGGGTCGGAGGGCCCCACGAGCAGTACTTC,CASSPRVGGPHEQYF
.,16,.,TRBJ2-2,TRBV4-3,TGCGCCAGCAGCCAAGATCGGCAGCAGAACACCGGGGAGCTGTTTTTT,CASSQDRQQNTGELFF
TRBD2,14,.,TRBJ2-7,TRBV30,TGTGCCTGGAGTGGTACTAGCGGGAGAAACGAGCAGTACTTC,CAWSGTSGRNEQYF
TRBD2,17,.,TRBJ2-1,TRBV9,TGTGCCAGCAGCGTCGGTCCGGGAGGGAGCTCCTACAATGAGCAGTTCTTC,CASSVGPGGSSYNEQFF
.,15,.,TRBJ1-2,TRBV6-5,TGTGCCAGCCACGGAGGGCGGCTGGCCAACTATGGCTACACCTTC,CASHGGRLANYGYTF
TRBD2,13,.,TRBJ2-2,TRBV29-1,TGCAGCGTTGAGACTAGCGGGATCGGGGAGCTGTTTTTT,CSVETSGIGELFF
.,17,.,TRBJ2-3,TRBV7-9,TGTGCCAGCAGCACTAGAGGCCGGGGACCGAGAAGGGATACGCAGTATTTT,CASSTRGRGPRRDTQYF
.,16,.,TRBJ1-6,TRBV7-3,TGTGCCAGCAGCTTTAGAGGGAACTCCTATAATTCACCCCTCCACTTT,CASSFRGNSYNSPLHF
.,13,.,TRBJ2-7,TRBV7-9,TGTGCCAGCAGCCGAGGCGACATCTACGAGCAGTACTTC,CASSRGDIYEQYF
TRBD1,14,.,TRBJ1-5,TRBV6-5,TGTGCCAGCAGAAGGACAGGGACTCGTCAGCCCCAGCATTTT,CASRRTGTRQPQHF
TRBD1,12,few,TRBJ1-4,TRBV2,TGTGCCAGCAGAAGGACAGGGGAAAAACTGTTTTTT,CASRRTGEKLFF
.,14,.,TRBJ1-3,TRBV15,TGTGCCACCAGCAGAGAGGACTCTGGAAACACCATATATTTT,CATSREDSGNTIYF
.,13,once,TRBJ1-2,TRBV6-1,TGTGCCAGCAGTTTCCAGGGGAACTATGGCTACACCTTC,CASSFQGNYGYTF
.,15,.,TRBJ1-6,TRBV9,TGTGCCAGCAGCGTAGAAGGCGCCAGGGATTCACCCCTCCACTTT,CASSVEGARDSPLHF
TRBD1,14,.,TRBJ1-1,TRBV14,TGTGCCAGCGAGGGACAGGTGGAAGTCACTGAAGCTTTCTTT,CASEGQVEVTEAFF
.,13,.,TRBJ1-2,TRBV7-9,TGTGCCAGCAGCTTAGCAGGGTCTCGGGGCTACACCTTC,CASSLAGSRGYTF
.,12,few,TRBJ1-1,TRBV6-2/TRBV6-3,TGTGCCAGCAGTTACCAGCGTACTGAAGCTTTCTTT,CASSYQRTEAFF
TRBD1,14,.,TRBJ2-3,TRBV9,TGTGCCAGCAGTGTAAGGGGGCGCACAGATACGCAGTATTTT,CASSVRGRTDTQYF
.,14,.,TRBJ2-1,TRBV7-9,TGTGCCAGCAGCTTTGAGGGGTCTTTCAATGAGCAGTTCTTC,CASSFEGSFNEQFF
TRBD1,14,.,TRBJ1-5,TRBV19,TGTGCCAGTAGCGTGCAGGGGGCAGGACAGCCCCAGCATTTT,CASSVQGAGQPQHF
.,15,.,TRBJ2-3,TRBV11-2,TGTGCCAGCAGCTCGACCCAGGAAAGACGTGATACGCAGTATTTT,CASSSTQERRDTQYF
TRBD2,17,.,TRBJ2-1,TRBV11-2,TGTGCCAGCAGCAAAGGGGGGACTAGCGGGAGTTGGAATGAGCAGTTCTTC,CASSKGGTSGSWNEQFF
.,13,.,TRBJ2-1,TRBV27,TGTGCCAGCAGTTACACCTTCGGCAGTGAGCAGTTCTTC,CASSYTFGSEQFF